Listed below are T cell receptor beta chains from one sample, sequenced in a study of cytomegalovirus exposure and HLA in healthy donors. The assay was immunoSEQ multiplex PCR, and TCRdb's table has in-frame clones only and misses some. This sample has around 150,000 clones, with around 74% found just once. The sequencing input was PBMCs. The origin of the receptors is a female donor in good health and CMV-seronegative. CDR3s include the opening cysteine and the closing phenylalanine or tryptophan. Fields, in order: CDR3 protein, J gene, V gene.

CDR3 protein: CASSYDRGSYEQYF
J gene: TRBJ2-7
V gene: TRBV5-1

CDR3 protein: CASSLDGTSGYTGELFF
J gene: TRBJ2-2
V gene: TRBV5-1

CDR3 protein: CASSPSGGIRPQHF
J gene: TRBJ1-5
V gene: TRBV5-1

CDR3 protein: CASSVTMTGANTEAFF
J gene: TRBJ1-1
V gene: TRBV6-1

CDR3 protein: CASSARNQPQHF
J gene: TRBJ1-5
V gene: TRBV7-2

CDR3 protein: CASSRQGFNEKLFF
J gene: TRBJ1-4
V gene: TRBV7-2

CDR3 protein: CASSLTGPNEKLFF
J gene: TRBJ1-4
V gene: TRBV7-2

CDR3 protein: CASSPRGLAGTAGANVLTF
J gene: TRBJ2-6
V gene: TRBV9

CDR3 protein: CARSGEGYEKLFF
J gene: TRBJ1-4
V gene: TRBV30

CDR3 protein: CASSLYAESYEQYF
J gene: TRBJ2-7
V gene: TRBV5-5

CDR3 protein: CASSLGPGQGASYEQYF
J gene: TRBJ2-7
V gene: TRBV7-6

CDR3 protein: CASSDSSGGANEQFF
J gene: TRBJ2-1
V gene: TRBV6-4

CDR3 protein: CASSQNFRSGTGQHSNQPQHF
J gene: TRBJ1-5
V gene: TRBV4-1

CDR3 protein: CASSYAGEQFF
J gene: TRBJ2-1
V gene: TRBV6-5

CDR3 protein: CASSVGGTLVHEQYF
J gene: TRBJ2-7
V gene: TRBV9

CDR3 protein: CASSLTGGADTQYF
J gene: TRBJ2-3
V gene: TRBV7-9

CDR3 protein: CASSLARGSAGYTF
J gene: TRBJ1-2
V gene: TRBV7-2

CDR3 protein: CASSLSSASSSYEQYF
J gene: TRBJ2-7
V gene: TRBV5-4

CDR3 protein: CASTLLGTSGSNEQFF
J gene: TRBJ2-1
V gene: TRBV6-6

CDR3 protein: CASSLGGQARYSGNTIYF
J gene: TRBJ1-3
V gene: TRBV5-6

CDR3 protein: CASSSSGTNTGELFF
J gene: TRBJ2-2
V gene: TRBV7-6

CDR3 protein: CASSLDSEAYTGELFF
J gene: TRBJ2-2
V gene: TRBV11-3

CDR3 protein: CSVQAHLNTEAFF
J gene: TRBJ1-1
V gene: TRBV29-1

CDR3 protein: CASTIEASSYNEQFF
J gene: TRBJ2-1
V gene: TRBV2

CDR3 protein: CASSPTSLRETQYF
J gene: TRBJ2-5
V gene: TRBV4-2

CDR3 protein: CASSDQGKGQPQHF
J gene: TRBJ1-5
V gene: TRBV2

CDR3 protein: CASNQGFRAKNIQYF
J gene: TRBJ2-4
V gene: TRBV19

CDR3 protein: CASSFVATAGEQYF
J gene: TRBJ2-7
V gene: TRBV5-1

CDR3 protein: CASSLMAGGNTGELFF
J gene: TRBJ2-2
V gene: TRBV7-3

CDR3 protein: CAWSVRGRWETQYF
J gene: TRBJ2-5
V gene: TRBV30

CDR3 protein: CASSQFRGQGNYEQYF
J gene: TRBJ2-7
V gene: TRBV4-2

CDR3 protein: CASKDSLGNTEAFF
J gene: TRBJ1-1
V gene: TRBV6-1

CDR3 protein: CASSLDGTAGYTGELFF
J gene: TRBJ2-2
V gene: TRBV21-1

CDR3 protein: CASSIPGVVYGYTF
J gene: TRBJ1-2
V gene: TRBV6-1

CDR3 protein: CASSLARTGLNTEAFF
J gene: TRBJ1-1
V gene: TRBV5-1

CDR3 protein: CASSQNGQGINTIYF
J gene: TRBJ1-3
V gene: TRBV7-2

CDR3 protein: CASSVTGDQATQYF
J gene: TRBJ2-5
V gene: TRBV9

CDR3 protein: CASSYGSGTGGGELFF
J gene: TRBJ2-2
V gene: TRBV6-5

CDR3 protein: CASTSRGRTEAFF
J gene: TRBJ1-1
V gene: TRBV7-9

CDR3 protein: CASSFQGRNTGELFF
J gene: TRBJ2-2
V gene: TRBV5-6

CDR3 protein: CASSLGQGAEAFF
J gene: TRBJ1-1
V gene: TRBV5-1

CDR3 protein: CASSEVTGNYGYTF
J gene: TRBJ1-2
V gene: TRBV2